The rows below give T cell receptor beta chains drawn from one sample of a study of cytomegalovirus exposure and HLA in healthy donors. Sequencing was performed with immunoSEQ multiplex PCR; in TCRdb, only in-frame clones are kept and a portion is missing. The sample has 150,000 to 200,000 clones, approximately 82% seen once; the top ten hold 1% to 1.5%. Material: PBMCs. The receptors originated from a girl aged 2-15 years in good health and CMV-seropositive. The CDR3 runs from the conserved cysteine through the conserved F or W. The D gene is left open where the match is weak. Rows may omit the clone size; those that give it use once, few, many or a size class.

abundance: .; j_gene: TRBJ2-3; v_gene: TRBV6-1; d_gene: TRBD2; CDR3aa: CASLGLAGSTDTQYF; CDR3nt: TGTGCCAGCTTAGGACTAGCGGGAAGCACAGATACGCAGTATTTT
abundance: .; j_gene: TRBJ2-7; v_gene: TRBV6-5; d_gene: TRBD1; CDR3aa: CASSSGTGGSEQYF; CDR3nt: TGTGCCAGCAGTTCCGGGACAGGGGGAAGCGAGCAGTACTTC
abundance: .; j_gene: TRBJ1-4; v_gene: TRBV6-1; d_gene: TRBD1; CDR3aa: CASSKLTGGDEKLFF; CDR3nt: TGTGCCAGCAGTAAACTGACAGGGGGCGATGAAAAACTGTTTTTT
abundance: .; j_gene: TRBJ1-1; v_gene: TRBV15; d_gene: .; CDR3aa: CATSSPGSGAFF; CDR3nt: TGTGCCACCAGCAGCCCAGGGTCTGGGGCTTTCTTT
abundance: .; j_gene: TRBJ1-2; v_gene: TRBV5-1; d_gene: .; CDR3aa: CASTPQGANYGYTF; CDR3nt: TGCGCCAGCACCCCACAGGGCGCCAACTATGGCTACACCTTC
abundance: once; j_gene: TRBJ2-7; v_gene: TRBV18; d_gene: TRBD2; CDR3aa: CASSHREREPPYEQYF; CDR3nt: TGTGCCAGCTCACATCGGGAGCGGGAGCCCCCCTACGAGCAGTACTTC
abundance: .; j_gene: TRBJ2-1; v_gene: TRBV10-1; d_gene: TRBD1; CDR3aa: CASSVGTGGTVSYNEQFF; CDR3nt: TGCGCCAGCAGTGTTGGAACAGGGGGCACAGTCTCCTACAATGAGCAGTTCTTC
abundance: .; j_gene: TRBJ2-1; v_gene: TRBV19; d_gene: TRBD2; CDR3aa: CASSPRTSGRVRFNEQFF; CDR3nt: TGTGCCAGTAGTCCGCGGACTAGCGGGAGAGTGAGATTCAATGAGCAGTTCTTC
abundance: .; j_gene: TRBJ1-6; v_gene: TRBV19; d_gene: .; CDR3aa: CASQTGDYNSPLHF; CDR3nt: TGTGCCAGCCAGACAGGAGACTATAATTCACCCCTCCACTTT
abundance: .; j_gene: TRBJ2-3; v_gene: TRBV19; d_gene: .; CDR3aa: CASRAVSGTDTQYF; CDR3nt: TGTGCCAGTAGGGCGGTCTCGGGAACAGATACGCAGTATTTT
abundance: .; j_gene: TRBJ2-7; v_gene: TRBV5-4; d_gene: TRBD2; CDR3aa: CASSFSGRESYEQYF; CDR3nt: TGTGCCAGCAGCTTTAGTGGGCGGGAGTCTTACGAGCAGTACTTC
abundance: .; j_gene: TRBJ1-3; v_gene: TRBV18; d_gene: .; CDR3aa: CASSPPGRSGNTIYF; CDR3nt: TGTGCCAGCTCACCACCGGGGCGCTCTGGAAACACCATATATTTT
abundance: .; j_gene: TRBJ1-1; v_gene: TRBV5-4; d_gene: .; CDR3aa: CASSFTGHTEAFF; CDR3nt: TGTGCCAGCAGCTTTACAGGGCACACTGAAGCTTTCTTT
abundance: .; j_gene: TRBJ1-1; v_gene: TRBV20-1; d_gene: .; CDR3aa: CRANGGTEAFF; CDR3nt: TGCAGAGCGAACGGTGGCACTGAAGCTTTCTTT
abundance: .; j_gene: TRBJ1-5; v_gene: TRBV11-2; d_gene: .; CDR3aa: CASSFTGSNQPQHF; CDR3nt: TGTGCCAGCAGCTTCACAGGCTCTAACCAGCCCCAGCATTTT
abundance: .; j_gene: TRBJ2-3; v_gene: TRBV29-1; d_gene: TRBD1; CDR3aa: CSVIGQALSTDTQYF; CDR3nt: TGCAGCGTAATTGGACAGGCGCTAAGCACAGATACGCAGTATTTT
abundance: .; j_gene: TRBJ2-3; v_gene: TRBV19; d_gene: TRBD2; CDR3aa: CASSTTSGTNTQYF; CDR3nt: TGTGCCAGTAGTACGACTAGCGGGACCAATACGCAGTATTTT
abundance: .; j_gene: TRBJ2-5; v_gene: TRBV2; d_gene: .; CDR3aa: CASSEAVGVPRYF; CDR3nt: TGTGCCAGCAGTGAAGCCGTCGGGGTGCCGCGGTACTTC
abundance: .; j_gene: TRBJ1-5; v_gene: TRBV27; d_gene: TRBD1; CDR3aa: CASSFSTGGDQPQHF; CDR3nt: TGTGCCAGCAGCTTCTCGACAGGGGGCGATCAGCCCCAGCATTTT
abundance: once; j_gene: TRBJ1-5; v_gene: TRBV28; d_gene: .; CDR3aa: CASSLWGQRGNQPQHF; CDR3nt: TGTGCCAGCAGTTTGTGGGGTCAGCGGGGCAATCAGCCCCAGCATTTT
abundance: few; j_gene: TRBJ1-1; v_gene: TRBV6-5; d_gene: .; CDR3aa: CASSLMGNTEAFF; CDR3nt: TGTGCCAGCAGCTTAATGGGCAACACTGAAGCTTTCTTT
abundance: few; j_gene: TRBJ1-6; v_gene: TRBV28; d_gene: .; CDR3aa: CASSQQVPSLSLHF; CDR3nt: TGTGCCAGCAGTCAACAAGTCCCCTCGTTATCCCTCCACTTT
abundance: .; j_gene: TRBJ2-1; v_gene: TRBV30; d_gene: .; CDR3aa: CAWSVPQIGAVRSYNEQFF; CDR3nt: TGTGCCTGGAGTGTACCCCAAATAGGGGCGGTCCGCTCCTACAATGAGCAGTTCTTC
abundance: once; j_gene: TRBJ1-5; v_gene: TRBV7-3; d_gene: TRBD1; CDR3aa: CASSSLTGGEGEEDQPQHF; CDR3nt: TGTGCCAGCAGCTCCCTGACAGGGGGCGAGGGTGAGGAAGATCAGCCCCAGCATTTT